Shown below are 8 T cell receptor beta chains from a single sample sequenced in a study of cytomegalovirus exposure and HLA in healthy donors. The table came from immunoSEQ multiplex PCR; TCRdb's copy has only in-frame clones and leaves some out. The sample includes 140,000 to 150,000 clones, around 93% of them seen just once. Sequenced sample: PBMCs. The receptors were sampled from a man aged 18 to 30 in good health and CMV-seropositive.

The rearrangement uses TRBV28 and TRBJ2-7; 12 nucleotides match TRBD2. Trimming at V came to 4 bases and at J to 0 bases, leaving 7 bases not matched to a gene. This CDR3 spans 17 amino acids. CDR1 is MDHEN and CDR2 is SYDVKM in the germline V gene. The CDR3 is CASSWASGRASSYEQYF. CDR3 sequence (DNA): TGTGCCAGCAGTTGGGCTAGCGGGAGGGCCAGCTCCTACGAGCAGTACTTC.

The chain employs TRBV28 and TRBJ1-2, with 7 nucleotides matching TRBD1. There are 13 residues in the CDR3. Germline values: CDR1 MDHEN, CDR2 SYDVKM. With V trimmed by 6 bases and J by 10 bases, 11 bases remained unmatched. This CDR3 is CASSPAAGGVYTF. Here the CDR3 DNA reads TGTGCCAGCAGCCCGGCGGCAGGGGGAGTCTACACCTTC.

The chain carries TRBV30 and TRBJ2-3; 13 positions agree with TRBD2. This CDR3 spans 16 amino acids. CDR1 GTSNPN and CDR2 SVGIG come from the germline V gene (reference sequence). The trim removed 2 bases at V and 5 bases at J, leaving 7 bases unmatched. CDR3 DNA sequence: TGTGCCTGGAGTCTCGGACTAGCGGGAGCGGGAGATACGCAGTATTTT. It encodes CAWSLGLAGAGDTQYF.

The chain carries TRBV19 and TRBJ2-6; tentative D call: TRBD1 (6 bases). V gave up 7 bases and J gave up 2 bases, with 12 bases separating them. Germline values: CDR1 LNHDA, CDR2 SQIVND (reference sequence). The length of the CDR3 is 15 residues. For the CDR3, the DNA is TGTGCCAGTACCAATCAGGGGACTGGGGCCAACGTCCTGACTTTC. It encodes CASTNQGTGANVLTF.

The rearrangement joins TRBV6-1 to TRBJ1-5, with D possibly matching TRBD1 (6 bases). Trimming cost V 8 bases and J 4 bases, with 12 bases left between them. The CDR3 is made up of 13 amino acids. Germline V CDR1 and CDR2: MNHNS, SASEGT. CDR3 sequence (DNA): TGTGCCAGCGGGGGCACCCAAAATCAGCCCCAGCATTTT. Translation gives CASGGTQNQPQHF.

This rearrangement joins TRBV7-2 to TRBJ2-1; D is perhaps TRBD2 (6 bases). V lost 2 bases and J lost 2, with 10 bases in between. The CDR3 spans 15 residues. Germline assignment: CDR1 SGHTA and CDR2 FQGNSA. CDR3 in DNA: TGTGCCAGCAGCTTAAGTGGGGGGACCTACAATGAGCAGTTCTTC. Its protein product is CASSLSGGTYNEQFF.

V usage is TRBV14 and J usage is TRBJ2-5; TRBD1 is a possible D gene (6 bases). The CDR3 has 17 amino acids. CDR1 SGHDN and CDR2 FVKESK come from the germline V gene. Between the trimmed V and J ends, which lost 1 base and 1 base, there was a span of 16 bases. CDR3 in amino acids: CASSQGWGPSVQETQYF. Written as DNA, the CDR3 is TGTGCCAGCAGCCAAGGGTGGGGGCCGTCAGTCCAAGAGACCCAGTACTTC.

This chain connects TRBV7-7 to TRBJ2-5, with TRBD2 matching over 12 bases. This CDR3 has 15 amino acids. J lost 3 bases, V lost 5 bases, and 4 bases had no gene match. Germline assignment: CDR1 SSHAT and CDR2 FNYEAQ (reference sequence). The CDR3 bases are TGTGCCAGCAGCCCTAGCGGGAGGGCCGAAGAGACCCAGTACTTC. Amino acids: CASSPSGRAEETQYF.